What follows describes a single T cell receptor (beta chain). TCRdb's table, derived via immunoSEQ multiplex PCR, lists solely in-frame clones and lacks some. The sample has about 20,000 clones, under 50% seen once. Trimming pared 6 bases from V and 4 bases from J, leaving 9 bases between. The CDR3 extends over 12 amino acids. Germline V lookup: CDR1 WSHSY, CDR2 SAAADI. The data originate from a study of graft-versus-host responses after intestinal transplantation. Study-wide background: Each patient got anti-thymocyte globulin induction, then tacrolimus and steroids for around three years. Study observations and caveats: Across patients carrying graft-donor T cell macrochimerism, allografts held high graft-versus-host to host-versus-graft clonal ratios.

The source was alloreactive CD4+ T cells from a mixed lymphocyte reaction culture, collected before intestinal transplant. Subset reported: CFSE-low proliferating T cells sorted from roughly six-day pre-transplant mixed lymphocyte reaction (GvH or HvG direction). This receptor was taken from a human patient who received an intestinal transplant. The chain employs TRBV10-2 and TRBJ2-5; a weak D match, TRBD1 (5 bases). The CDR3: CASRSTGETQYF. In nucleotides, the CDR3 is TGCGCCAGCAGATCAACAGGAGAGACCCAGTACTTC.